This T cell receptor beta chain was recovered during a study of blood T cell repertoires in COVID-19. The V gene lost 8 bases and the J gene lost 2 bases, with 13 bases spanning the gap. CDR1 is WSHSY, CDR2 SAAADI, per germline. The CDR3 consists of 14 residues. This clone was observed a single time. Profiled with immunoSEQ multiplex PCR; TCRdb holds only in-frame clones, not every one. Among tens of thousands of clones listed, about 89% were seen once. Sequenced input: peripheral blood. The chain combines TRBV10-2 with TRBJ1-5; weak D call: TRBD1 (6 bases). The sequence was obtained from a woman between 50 and 59 years old in a cohort sampled during active COVID-19. The CDR3 nucleotides are TGCGCCAGCGGCAGGGGTTTGGGCAATCAGCCCCAGCATTTT. It translates to CASGRGLGNQPQHF.